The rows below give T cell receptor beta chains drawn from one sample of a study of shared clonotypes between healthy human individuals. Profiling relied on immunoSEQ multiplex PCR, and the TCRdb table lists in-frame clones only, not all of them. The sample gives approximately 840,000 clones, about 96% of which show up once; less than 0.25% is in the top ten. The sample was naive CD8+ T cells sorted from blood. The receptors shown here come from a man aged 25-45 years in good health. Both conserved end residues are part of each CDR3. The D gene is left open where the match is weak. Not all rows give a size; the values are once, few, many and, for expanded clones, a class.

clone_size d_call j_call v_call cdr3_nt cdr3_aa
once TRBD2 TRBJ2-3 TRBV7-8 TGTGCCAGCAGCCCCCGGGTAGCGGGAACGCAGTATTTT CASSPRVAGTQYF
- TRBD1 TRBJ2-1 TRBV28 TGTGCCAGCATGGGGACAGGGGGCAATGAGCAGTTCTTC CASMGTGGNEQFF
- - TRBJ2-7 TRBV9 TGTGCCAGCAGCGAGGGGAGCGGCATCTACGAGCAGTACTTC CASSEGSGIYEQYF
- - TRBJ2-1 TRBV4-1 TGCGCCAGCAGCCAAGAGCCTATAGCAGGCTCCTACAATGAGCAGTTCTTC CASSQEPIAGSYNEQFF
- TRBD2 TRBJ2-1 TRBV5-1 TGCGCCAGCAGCTCACCGGGACTAGCGGGAGTGAATGAGCAGTTCTTC CASSSPGLAGVNEQFF
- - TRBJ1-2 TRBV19 TGTGCCAGTAGTATACCCTGGGGCAGGGCTGCAGATGGCTACACCTTC CASSIPWGRAADGYTF
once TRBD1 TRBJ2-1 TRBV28 TGTGCCAGCAGTTTATGGGGGACAGGGTCAGAGGACTCCCTATACAATGAGCAGTTCTTC CASSLWGTGSEDSLYNEQFF
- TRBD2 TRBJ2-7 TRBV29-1 TGCAGCGTTGAATTCATGGCGGGAGGCTCCTACGAGCAGTACTTC CSVEFMAGGSYEQYF
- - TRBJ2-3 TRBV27 TGTGCCAGCAGAAATCAGGGGTTCACAGATACGCAGTATTTT CASRNQGFTDTQYF
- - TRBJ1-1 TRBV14 TGTGCCAGCAGCCAAGTCCGTGGCGGTGAAGCTTTCTTT CASSQVRGGEAFF